The entry below describes one T cell receptor (beta chain). The data were obtained in a study of cytomegalovirus exposure and HLA in healthy donors. At the level of the study: From HLA-typed donors, an early data release held tens of millions of unique TCRs.

The study ran its PCR with 60 Vbeta and 13 Jbeta primers. Original data processing: An analysis that came later counted 70 million to 100 million unique TCR beta chains, roughly 11 million shared. Measured with immunoSEQ multiplex PCR; TCRdb has only the in-frame clones, and not every one. V and J calls and clone size are given by that table; D and trimming were obtained from the DNA. This sample has under 150,000 clones; over 70% occur once, and the top ten carry approximately 1.6%. V lost 5 bases and J lost 2; bases outside the gene matches: 3. In germline, CDR1 is PRHDT, CDR2 FYEKMQ (reference sequence). This CDR3 contains 13 residues.

The source is a woman aged 18-29 years in good health and CMV-seronegative. Sample: PBMCs. The rearrangement joins TRBV13 to TRBJ2-7, with 7 bases aligning to TRBD1. The CDR3 coding sequence is TGTGCCAGCAGCGCAGGACAGGCCTACGAGCAGTACTTC. It specifies CASSAGQAYEQYF.